A selection of T cell receptor beta chains follows, all from one sample in a study of cytomegalovirus exposure and HLA in healthy donors. Only in-frame clones appear in the TCRdb table, and some are missing; sequencing was by immunoSEQ multiplex PCR. The repertoire has tens of thousands of clones, about 63% of them found once; the top ten carry 21%. Sequencing input: PBMCs. The source is a man aged 50 to 59 in good health and CMV-seropositive. Each CDR3 is given with its conserved first and last residue. A D gene is named only where the DNA matches it firmly. Size is omitted from some rows. Given values are once, few, many or a class for expanded clones.

clone size	V gene	J gene	D gene	CDR3 DNA	CDR3 protein
-	TRBV13	TRBJ2-5	TRBD2	TGTGCCAGCACCCCAACTTACGGACTAGCGGCGCCGGGGGCCCAGTACTTC	CASTPTYGLAAPGAQYF
-	TRBV6-5	TRBJ2-5	-	TGTGCCAGCAGTTACTCCCGTACAGAGGGCCAAGAGACCCAGTACTTC	CASSYSRTEGQETQYF
-	TRBV28	TRBJ1-2	-	TGTGCCAGCAGTAGCAGGCCTAACTATGGCTACACCTTC	CASSSRPNYGYTF
-	TRBV29-1	TRBJ2-1	TRBD2	TGCAGCGTCGGGAGGAGCGGGCCTTACAATGAGCAGTTCTTC	CSVGRSGPYNEQFF
-	TRBV5-1	TRBJ1-1	-	TGCGCCAGCAGCTTGATGAGTAACACTGAAGCTTTCTTT	CASSLMSNTEAFF
few	TRBV7-2	TRBJ2-1	-	TGTGCCAGCAGCTTAGAGGGGGGGTTTTACAATGAGCAGTTCTTC	CASSLEGGFYNEQFF
-	TRBV10-2	TRBJ1-2	-	TGCGCCAGCAGCCTCAAAAAGGGGAGCTACACCTTC	CASSLKKGSYTF
-	TRBV2	TRBJ1-2	TRBD1	TGTGCCAGCAGAAGACAGGGGGCGTCCGGCTACACCTTC	CASRRQGASGYTF
-	TRBV29-1	TRBJ2-3	TRBD1	TGCAGCGCTCCGGGACAGACAGATACGCAGTATTTT	CSAPGQTDTQYF
-	TRBV13	TRBJ1-1	-	TGTGCCAGCAGGCTTAGTCGCAGGGGGAACACTGAAGCTTTCTTT	CASRLSRRGNTEAFF
few	TRBV28	TRBJ1-2	-	TGTGCCAGCAGTCAGATTAACTATGGCTACACCTTC	CASSQINYGYTF
-	TRBV5-1	TRBJ2-1	-	TGCGCCAGCAGCTTACTGATTGGTGAGCAGTTCTTC	CASSLLIGEQFF
once	TRBV6-5	TRBJ2-7	-	TGTGCCAGCAGTTACTCGCTAGCCACCTACGAGCAGTACTTC	CASSYSLATYEQYF
-	TRBV9	TRBJ2-3	-	TGTGCCAGCAGCGTAGCTGTTTTCGAGGATACGCAGTATTTT	CASSVAVFEDTQYF
-	TRBV5-1	TRBJ2-5	TRBD1	TGCGCCAGCAGCTTGGAGGCAGGGGGAGTAGAGACCCAGTACTTC	CASSLEAGGVETQYF
-	TRBV29-1	TRBJ1-2	-	TGCAGCGTGCTCCGGGGGAAGAATGGCTACACCTTC	CSVLRGKNGYTF
-	TRBV20-1	TRBJ1-2	-	TGCAGTGCTAGAGACGACTATGGCTACACCTTC	CSARDDYGYTF
-	TRBV5-1	TRBJ1-2	-	TGCGCCAGCAGCTTGTCAGGGGCAGACTATGGCTACACCTTC	CASSLSGADYGYTF
-	TRBV9	TRBJ2-3	TRBD1	TGTGCCAGCAGCCGGACAGGGTTTCTAGCAGATACGCAGTATTTT	CASSRTGFLADTQYF
-	TRBV30	TRBJ1-5	-	TGTGCCTGGAGTGCCAGGGCTACAGGGCTAGGTCAGCCCCAGCATTTT	CAWSARATGLGQPQHF
-	TRBV7-8	TRBJ1-1	-	TGTGCCAGCAGCTTAACGCTGGTAGGGGAAAAAGCTTTCTTT	CASSLTLVGEKAFF
-	TRBV7-2	TRBJ1-1	-	TGTGCCAGCAGCCCTCAGGGTCTCCAAACTGAAGCTTTCTTT	CASSPQGLQTEAFF
-	TRBV7-6	TRBJ2-1	TRBD2	TGTGCCAGCAGCTACGGTAGCGGGGGGGTTAACAATGAGCAGTTCTTC	CASSYGSGGVNNEQFF
few	TRBV5-6	TRBJ2-1	TRBD2	TGTGCCAGCAGCTTTAGCGGGAGAGGCACCTACAATGAGCAGTTCTTC	CASSFSGRGTYNEQFF
few	TRBV4-1	TRBJ1-5	-	TGCGCCAGCACCCCTAGGTGGCAGCTGGGCAATCAGCCCCAGCATTTT	CASTPRWQLGNQPQHF
-	TRBV30	TRBJ1-2	-	TGTGCCTGGAGTGTACTGGGTAGGGAGGACGCCGGCTACACCTTC	CAWSVLGREDAGYTF
few	TRBV5-6	TRBJ2-1	TRBD2	TGTGCCAGCAGCCGGAGCGGGAGCGGGCAGTTCTTC	CASSRSGSGQFF
-	TRBV5-6	TRBJ2-7	TRBD1	TGTGCCAGCAGCGGGACAGGATCCTACGAGCAGTACTTC	CASSGTGSYEQYF
-	TRBV6-5	TRBJ2-7	-	TGTGCCAGCAGTTCCCCGGGAGACGCCACCTACGAGCAGTACTTC	CASSSPGDATYEQYF
-	TRBV4-1	TRBJ2-2	-	TGCGCCAGCAGCCAGAGAGAGGGGGGGGATCGGGAGCTGTTTTTT	CASSQREGGDRELFF
many	TRBV5-8	TRBJ2-7	-	TGTGCCAGCAGCTTGGCAAGGCGGCAGGGCGGCACCTACGAGCAGTACTTC	CASSLARRQGGTYEQYF
-	TRBV27	TRBJ2-3	-	TGTGCCAGCAGTTTTTGGGGCAGAGATACGCAGTATTTT	CASSFWGRDTQYF
-	TRBV27	TRBJ2-7	-	TGTGCCAGCAGTTCCACAGGGGAGCAGTACTTC	CASSSTGEQYF